What follows are 10 T cell receptor beta chains derived from one specimen sequenced in a study of CD8+ T cells in alopecia areata. Extracted from the samples, RNA was reverse transcribed into cDNA to serve as the sequencing template. Libraries were prepared by immunoSEQ multiplex PCR; TCRdb keeps only in-frame clonotypes and omits some of them. The sample has some 170,000 clones, about 67% seen once. The sequences come from CD8+ T cells sorted from blood, collected at week 0. These TCRs come from a human donor with alopecia areata.

The genes are TRBV30 and TRBJ1-3; D is undetermined. From germline, CDR1 is GTSNPN and CDR2 SVGIG (reference sequence). Trimming removed 4 bases from V and 2 bases from J, with 6 bases in between. This CDR3 has 12 residues. CDR3 protein: CAWKAAGNTIYF. CDR3 nucleotides: TGTGCCTGGAAAGCAGCTGGAAACACCATATATTTT. The full variable domain, in which reference TRBV30 and TRBJ1-3 provide the parts outside the CDR3, is SQTIHQWPATLVQPVGSPLSLECTVEGTSNPNLYWYRQAAGRGLQLLFYSVGIGQISSEVPQNLSASRPQDRQFILSSKKLLLSDSGFYLCAWKAAGNTIYFGEGSWLTVV.

V gene TRBV19 combines with J gene TRBJ1-2; D unresolved. CDR3 size: 11 residues. Germline lookup yields CDR1 LNHDA and CDR2 SQIVND (reference sequence). Trimming removed 5 bases at V and 8 bases at J, with 9 bases between. CDR3 in DNA: TGTGCCAGTAGTCACTGGGAGGGCTACACCTTC. The encoded protein is CASSHWEGYTF.

V is TRBV11-2 and J is TRBJ1-1, with 7 bases matching TRBD1. Trimming cost V 5 bases and J 3 bases; bases outside gene matches: 6. Germline CDR1 SGHAT, CDR2 FQNNGV. The CDR3 contains 14 residues. CDR3 sequence (DNA): TGTGCCAGCAGCCAGCGACAGGGATACACTGAAGCTTTCTTT. Translating it yields CASSQRQGYTEAFF.

The chain joins TRBV15 to TRBJ1-1; D remains ambiguous. Trimming took 1 base from V and 6 from J, leaving 9 bases between them. There are 13 residues in the CDR3. Germline CDR1 reads LNHNV; CDR2 reads YYDKDF (reference sequence). Here the CDR3 reads CATSRVIKAEAFF. In DNA, the CDR3 is TGTGCCACCAGCAGAGTTATAAAGGCTGAAGCTTTCTTT.

The CDR3 loop is CASSQARGFTDTQYF. The CDR3 region has the DNA TGTGCCAGCAGCCAAGCGCGGGGGTTCACAGATACGCAGTATTTT. This chain joins TRBV4-2 and TRBJ2-3; 7 bases align to TRBD2. The CDR3 has 15 residues. Trimming removed 1 base from V and 2 bases from J; junction bases left unmatched: 3. Per the germline V gene, CDR1 is LGHNA and CDR2 is YNFKEQ.

The V and J genes are TRBV30 and TRBJ1-2, with a weak D call TRBD1 (5 bases). The V gene's germline CDR1 is GTSNPN and CDR2 SVGIG (reference sequence). V was pared by 4 bases and J by 7 bases, with 13 bases between. There are 12 residues in the CDR3. CDR3 coding DNA: TGTGCCTGGAAGGGGCCTTCTCTTGGCTACACCTTC. Translating gives CAWKGPSLGYTF. Combining the CDR3 with reference TRBV30 and TRBJ1-2 gives the whole variable domain SQTIHQWPATLVQPVGSPLSLECTVEGTSNPNLYWYRQAAGRGLQLLFYSVGIGQISSEVPQNLSASRPQDRQFILSSKKLLLSDSGFYLCAWKGPSLGYTFGSGTRLTVV.

The chain has TRBV4-2 and TRBJ1-1; 8 positions agree with TRBD1. Trimming at V came to 4 bases and at J to 3 bases, leaving 4 bases not matched to a gene. This CDR3 is 14 amino acids long. Germline V gene sequence: CDR1 LGHNA, CDR2 YNFKEQ. The CDR3 sequence is CASSRGQGDTEAFF. Written as DNA, the CDR3 is TGTGCCAGCAGCCGCGGACAGGGCGACACTGAAGCTTTCTTT.

The chain is built from TRBV4-1 and TRBJ2-7; a weak D match, TRBD2 (5 bases). There are 14 residues in the CDR3. The V gene lost 3 bases and the J gene lost 0 bases, with 9 bases spanning the gap. CDR1 and CDR2 from the germline V gene are MGHRA and YSYEKL. The CDR3 DNA follows: TGCGCCAGCAGCCAGGTAGGAGGCTCCTACGAGCAGTACTTC. Residues: CASSQVGGSYEQYF.

The chain links TRBV10-3 to TRBJ2-1, with D perhaps matching TRBD1 (6 bases). Germline CDR1 and CDR2: ENHRY and SYGVKD. The CDR3 runs 15 residues. V was cut by 0 bases and J by 9 bases, with 15 bases left in between. CDR3 region: CAISESQAGDIEQFF. CDR3 coding DNA: TGTGCCATCAGTGAGTCTCAGGCAGGGGACATTGAGCAGTTCTTC.

The chain uses TRBV30 and TRBJ1-2; 11 bases are shared with TRBD1. CDR3 size: 13 residues. J gave up 4 bases and V 5 bases, and 3 bases lay outside the gene matches. Per germline, CDR1 GTSNPN and CDR2 SVGIG (reference sequence). CDR3 amino acids: CAWGQGAAYGYTF. CDR3 DNA sequence: TGTGCCTGGGGACAGGGGGCGGCCTATGGCTACACCTTC.